This T cell receptor (beta chain) was recorded in a study of CD8+ T cells in alopecia areata. Findings and caveats of the study: Under tofacitinib, fewer expanded CD8+ clones appeared among the top 100 scalp clones.

Treatment in this sample: oral pan-JAK inhibitor, 5-10 mg twice daily. From germline, CDR1 is MNHNS and CDR2 SASEGT. The CDR3 has 11 amino acids. V lost 8 bases to trimming and J lost 2 bases, with 7 bases between them. Following extraction, RNA underwent reverse transcription to cDNA, which served as the sequencing template. TCRdb keeps only in-frame clones here, not all; method: immunoSEQ multiplex PCR. Among approximately 160,000 clones listed, approximately 62% were seen once. This clone has a handful of counts. Its antigen remains unidentified. The rearrangement joins TRBV6-1 to TRBJ2-7; D is ambiguous. The TCR originated in a human donor with alopecia areata. This specimen was CD4+ T cells sorted from blood, taken at week 24, from a patient treated with tofacitinib. CDR3 nucleotide sequence: TGTGCCAGCCAGCTCACCTACGAGCAGTACTTC. Translated, it gives CASQLTYEQYF.